A selection of T cell receptor beta chains follows, all from one sample in a study of blood T cell repertoires in COVID-19. Some clones are missing from TCRdb's copy, which holds only in-frame ones; the method was immunoSEQ multiplex PCR. The data show 150,000 to 180,000 clones, 75% to 80% seen once. Material: peripheral blood. The receptor source for this set is a man at least 80 years old with acute or convalescent COVID-19. CDR3s include the opening cysteine and the closing phenylalanine or tryptophan. Each record gives: J gene, V gene, CDR3 protein.

J: TRBJ1-3; V: TRBV29-1; CDR3: CSVDGGGNTIYF
J: TRBJ2-5; V: TRBV29-1; CDR3: CSVGLAGGSETQYF
J: TRBJ2-5; V: TRBV27; CDR3: CASKLAAYQETQYF
J: TRBJ2-2; V: TRBV5-8; CDR3: CASSKFQGGATGELFF
J: TRBJ1-1; V: TRBV5-1; CDR3: CASSPQGVTEAFF
J: TRBJ1-2; V: TRBV27; CDR3: CASRGALEPYGYTF
J: TRBJ2-5; V: TRBV6-5; CDR3: CASSYRGGEETQYF
J: TRBJ2-1; V: TRBV25-1; CDR3: CASVSRGAGMNEQFF
J: TRBJ2-7; V: TRBV4-1; CDR3: CASSQELRGPRHEQYF
J: TRBJ2-1; V: TRBV11-3; CDR3: CASSLAVGGIGHDEQFF
J: TRBJ1-5; V: TRBV5-5; CDR3: CASSGTDNQPQHF
J: TRBJ1-5; V: TRBV28; CDR3: CASSRGRTSNQPQHF
J: TRBJ1-3; V: TRBV5-1; CDR3: CASSMTGQPSGNTIYF
J: TRBJ2-5; V: TRBV9; CDR3: CASSVEGLQETQYF
J: TRBJ2-1; V: TRBV3-1/TRBV3-2; CDR3: CASSLTGGAYNEQFF
J: TRBJ2-6; V: TRBV2; CDR3: CACSWQGHEFGANVLTF
J: TRBJ2-7; V: TRBV12-5; CDR3: CASGFTYEQYF
J: TRBJ1-1; V: TRBV5-1; CDR3: CASSLEPAEAFF
J: TRBJ2-3; V: TRBV19; CDR3: CASSYTTTDTQYF
J: TRBJ1-5; V: TRBV4-1; CDR3: CASSQSVLRGPQPQHF
J: TRBJ2-1; V: TRBV7-8; CDR3: CASSVGGPLSSYNEQFF
J: TRBJ1-6; V: TRBV7-6; CDR3: CASSATSPYNSPLHF